The rows below give T cell receptor beta chains drawn from one sample of a study of blood T cells in healthy people across ages. TCRdb recomputed calls from the 5' RACE reads with MiXCR, one row per CDR3 protein. The sample yields over 1,200,000 distinct CDR3 sequences, approximately 59% seen once. Sample: blood. The receptors here all came from a man aged 18 to 30 in good health. CDR3s include the opening cysteine and the closing phenylalanine or tryptophan. D genes are given only for firm matches. Clone size is shown for a subset of rows, as once, few, many or a class of expanded clone.

j_gene: TRBJ2-7; v_gene: TRBV7-7; d_gene: .; abundance: .; CDR3aa: CASSLVRGSAEQYF; CDR3nt: TGTGCCAGCAGCTTAGTCCGGGGTTCAGCCGAGCAGTACTTC
j_gene: TRBJ1-2; v_gene: TRBV20-1; d_gene: .; abundance: .; CDR3aa: CSAIGTNNYGYTF; CDR3nt: TGCAGTGCTATTGGGACAAACAACTATGGCTACACCTTC
j_gene: TRBJ2-1; v_gene: TRBV7-2; d_gene: .; abundance: .; CDR3aa: CASSLGRQQFF; CDR3nt: TGTGCCAGCAGCTTAGGGCGTCAGCAGTTCTTC
j_gene: TRBJ2-2; v_gene: TRBV28; d_gene: .; abundance: .; CDR3aa: CASIRAATGELFF; CDR3nt: TGTGCCAGCATCCGGGCCGCCACCGGGGAGCTGTTTTTT
j_gene: TRBJ2-7; v_gene: TRBV6-2/TRBV6-3; d_gene: .; abundance: .; CDR3aa: CASSGHLYYEQYF; CDR3nt: TGTGCCAGCAGCGGACACCTATACTACGAGCAGTACTTC
j_gene: TRBJ2-4; v_gene: TRBV12-3/TRBV12-4; d_gene: .; abundance: .; CDR3aa: CASSPGLRAKNIQYF; CDR3nt: TGTGCCAGCAGTCCTGGACTGAGAGCCAAAAACATTCAGTACTTC
j_gene: TRBJ2-5; v_gene: TRBV29-1; d_gene: TRBD2; abundance: few; CDR3aa: CSVTHRRAGRSFRETQYF; CDR3nt: TGCAGCGTTACCCATCGTCGAGCGGGGAGGTCGTTTCGAGAGACCCAGTACTTC
j_gene: TRBJ2-5; v_gene: TRBV12-5; d_gene: .; abundance: .; CDR3aa: CASGLVPGPGEETQYF; CDR3nt: TGTGCTAGTGGTTTGGTACCCGGTCCCGGGGAAGAGACCCAGTACTTC
j_gene: TRBJ1-5; v_gene: TRBV6-2/TRBV6-3; d_gene: .; abundance: .; CDR3aa: CASSYDPRRSNQPQHF; CDR3nt: TGTGCCAGCAGTTACGACCCCAGGAGGAGCAATCAGCCCCAGCATTTT
j_gene: TRBJ2-7; v_gene: TRBV5-5; d_gene: TRBD2; abundance: .; CDR3aa: CASSWRMGGPYEQYF; CDR3nt: TGTGCCAGCAGCTGGAGAATGGGAGGGCCTTACGAGCAGTACTTC
j_gene: TRBJ2-7; v_gene: TRBV11-2; d_gene: TRBD1; abundance: few; CDR3aa: CASSPIRGSYEQYF; CDR3nt: TGTGCCAGCAGCCCCATCAGGGGGTCCTACGAGCAGTACTTC
j_gene: TRBJ2-7; v_gene: TRBV14; d_gene: .; abundance: .; CDR3aa: CASSPSRGAFTCEQYF; CDR3nt: TGTGCCAGCAGCCCAAGCCGGGGAGCCTTTACCTGCGAGCAGTACTTC
j_gene: TRBJ2-1; v_gene: TRBV4-2; d_gene: .; abundance: .; CDR3aa: CASSQAGQKGSNEQFF; CDR3nt: TGTGCCAGCAGCCAAGCAGGACAGAAGGGGTCGAATGAGCAGTTCTTC
j_gene: TRBJ1-1; v_gene: TRBV9; d_gene: .; abundance: .; CDR3aa: CASSVEGRVTEAFF; CDR3nt: TGTGCCAGCAGCGTAGAAGGCAGGGTCACTGAAGCTTTCTTT
j_gene: TRBJ1-2; v_gene: TRBV6-2/TRBV6-3; d_gene: .; abundance: .; CDR3aa: CASSYPTERYGYTF; CDR3nt: TGTGCCAGCAGTTACCCGACAGAACGCTATGGCTACACCTTC
j_gene: TRBJ2-2; v_gene: TRBV6-6; d_gene: .; abundance: .; CDR3aa: CASSYTTGDSTGELFF; CDR3nt: TGTGCCAGCAGTTACACTACAGGGGACTCCACCGGGGAGCTGTTTTTT
j_gene: TRBJ2-7; v_gene: TRBV29-1; d_gene: .; abundance: .; CDR3aa: CSIRTPGNYEQYF; CDR3nt: TGCAGTATAAGGACCCCGGGTAACTACGAGCAGTACTTC
j_gene: TRBJ2-7; v_gene: TRBV20-1; d_gene: .; abundance: .; CDR3aa: CSARDLRLVSYEQYF; CDR3nt: TGCAGTGCTAGAGATCTCCGGTTAGTCTCCTACGAGCAGTACTTC
j_gene: TRBJ2-5; v_gene: TRBV27; d_gene: TRBD2; abundance: few; CDR3aa: CASSPLPPSGSYETQYF; CDR3nt: TGTGCCAGCAGCCCACTCCCCCCCAGCGGGAGTTATGAGACCCAGTACTTC
j_gene: TRBJ1-1; v_gene: TRBV29-1; d_gene: TRBD1; abundance: .; CDR3aa: CSVEAGGNTEAFF; CDR3nt: TGCAGCGTTGAAGCAGGGGGGAACACTGAAGCTTTCTTT
j_gene: TRBJ2-1; v_gene: TRBV6-5; d_gene: .; abundance: .; CDR3aa: CASSYEGGLRDEQFF; CDR3nt: TGTGCCAGCAGTTATGAGGGGGGGCTGCGGGATGAGCAGTTCTTC
j_gene: TRBJ2-5; v_gene: TRBV24-1; d_gene: .; abundance: few; CDR3aa: CATSELTGRGETQYF; CDR3nt: TGTGCCACCAGTGAGTTGACAGGGAGGGGTGAGACCCAGTACTTC
j_gene: TRBJ2-1; v_gene: TRBV15; d_gene: TRBD2; abundance: .; CDR3aa: CATSRENIRASGNNEQFF; CDR3nt: TGTGCCACCAGCAGAGAAAACATCAGGGCTAGCGGGAACAATGAGCAGTTCTTC
j_gene: TRBJ2-7; v_gene: TRBV7-9; d_gene: .; abundance: .; CDR3aa: CASSSTYVKYF; CDR3nt: TGTGCCAGCAGCTCAACTTACGTGAAGTACTTC
j_gene: TRBJ2-6; v_gene: TRBV6-2/TRBV6-3; d_gene: .; abundance: once; CDR3aa: CASSYSSTVTSVANVLTF; CDR3nt: .
j_gene: TRBJ1-1; v_gene: TRBV20-1; d_gene: .; abundance: .; CDR3aa: CSARAAGRNTEAFF; CDR3nt: TGCAGTGCTAGAGCGGCCGGGAGGAACACTGAAGCTTTCTTT
j_gene: TRBJ2-1; v_gene: TRBV10-3; d_gene: .; abundance: few; CDR3aa: CAISESRGSYNEQFF; CDR3nt: TGTGCCATCAGTGAGTCGAGAGGCTCCTACAATGAGCAGTTCTTC
j_gene: TRBJ1-1; v_gene: TRBV5-1; d_gene: TRBD1; abundance: few; CDR3aa: CASTETGGATEAFF; CDR3nt: TGCGCCAGCACAGAGACAGGGGGAGCGACTGAAGCTTTCTTT
j_gene: TRBJ2-5; v_gene: TRBV11-1; d_gene: TRBD1; abundance: .; CDR3aa: CASKDANYRGPPETQYF; CDR3nt: TGTGCCAGCAAGGACGCCAATTACAGGGGCCCCCCAGAGACCCAGTACTTC
j_gene: TRBJ2-1; v_gene: TRBV7-6; d_gene: TRBD2; abundance: few; CDR3aa: CASSAGTSAWVEQFF; CDR3nt: TGTGCCAGCAGCGCCGGGACTAGCGCCTGGGTTGAGCAGTTCTTC
j_gene: TRBJ2-2; v_gene: TRBV12-3/TRBV12-4; d_gene: TRBD2; abundance: .; CDR3aa: CASQFWTSGNTGELFF; CDR3nt: TGTGCCAGCCAATTCTGGACTAGCGGTAACACCGGGGAGCTGTTTTTT
j_gene: TRBJ2-7; v_gene: TRBV5-1; d_gene: .; abundance: once; CDR3aa: CASSFRGDRPLYEQYF; CDR3nt: TGCGCCAGCAGCTTCCGCGGCGACAGGCCACTCTACGAGCAGTACTTC
j_gene: TRBJ2-3; v_gene: TRBV9; d_gene: TRBD2; abundance: few; CDR3aa: CASSVNTGGGTDTQYF; CDR3nt: TGTGCCAGCAGCGTAAATACGGGAGGAGGAACAGATACGCAGTATTTT
j_gene: TRBJ2-5; v_gene: TRBV4-3; d_gene: .; abundance: .; CDR3aa: CASSRHLAAETQYF; CDR3nt: TGCGCCAGCAGTCGTCATTTGGCCGCGGAGACCCAGTACTTC
j_gene: TRBJ2-3; v_gene: TRBV27; d_gene: TRBD1; abundance: .; CDR3aa: CASSGPTGKGTDTQYF; CDR3nt: TGTGCCAGCAGTGGCCCGACAGGGAAGGGCACAGATACGCAGTATTTT
j_gene: TRBJ2-5; v_gene: TRBV29-1; d_gene: .; abundance: .; CDR3aa: CSVVYRGSETQYF; CDR3nt: TGCAGCGTGGTTTACCGTGGTAGCGAGACCCAGTACTTC
j_gene: TRBJ2-7; v_gene: TRBV29-1; d_gene: TRBD2; abundance: .; CDR3aa: CSVRGRAYNEQYF; CDR3nt: TGCAGCGTTCGGGGGAGGGCCTACAATGAGCAGTACTTC
j_gene: TRBJ2-1; v_gene: TRBV12-3/TRBV12-4; d_gene: .; abundance: .; CDR3aa: CASSFFTAWYNEQFF; CDR3nt: TGTGCCAGCAGTTTTTTCACAGCCTGGTACAATGAGCAGTTCTTC
j_gene: TRBJ1-2; v_gene: TRBV7-9; d_gene: .; abundance: .; CDR3aa: CASSLVPDGYTF; CDR3nt: TGTGCCAGCAGCTTAGTTCCGGATGGCTACACCTTC
j_gene: TRBJ2-6; v_gene: TRBV3-1; d_gene: .; abundance: .; CDR3aa: CASSQELANVLTF; CDR3nt: TGTGCCAGCAGCCAAGAGCTAGCCAACGTCCTGACTTTC
j_gene: TRBJ1-2; v_gene: TRBV11-2; d_gene: .; abundance: .; CDR3aa: CASSPRSDSANYGYTF; CDR3nt: TGTGCCAGCAGCCCGAGGAGTGACAGTGCTAACTATGGCTACACCTTC
j_gene: TRBJ2-1; v_gene: TRBV6-5; d_gene: .; abundance: few; CDR3aa: CARRTNEQFF; CDR3nt: TGTGCCAGACGCACCAATGAGCAGTTCTTC
j_gene: TRBJ1-2; v_gene: TRBV7-9; d_gene: .; abundance: .; CDR3aa: CASSLNVINYGYTF; CDR3nt: TGTGCCAGCAGCTTAAACGTAATTAACTATGGCTACACCTTC
j_gene: TRBJ2-5; v_gene: TRBV4-1; d_gene: .; abundance: many; CDR3aa: CASSRGETQYF; CDR3nt: TGTGCCAGCAGCCGGGGGGAGACCCAGTACTTC
j_gene: TRBJ2-1; v_gene: TRBV6-2/TRBV6-3; d_gene: TRBD1; abundance: .; CDR3aa: CASSYSSGDRVYNGQFF; CDR3nt: TGTGCCAGCAGTTACTCGAGTGGGGACAGGGTTTACAATGGGCAGTTCTTC